Listed here are 11 T cell receptor beta chains from one sample, sequenced in a study of blood T cell repertoires in COVID-19. Using immunoSEQ multiplex PCR, the repertoire was profiled, and TCRdb retains in-frame clones only, with some absent. The table shows hundreds of thousands of clones, with roughly 86% occurring only once. The material sequenced was PBMCs or T cells enriched from blood (not recorded which). The receptors stem from a woman under 40 who had recovered from COVID-19.

This chain joins TRBV4-1 and TRBJ1-2; D unclear. This CDR3 contains 15 residues. Germline lookup yields CDR1 MGHRA and CDR2 YSYEKL. Trimming took off 5 bases at V and 8 bases at J, with 21 bases between the two ends. CDR3 sequence: CASSAQDRGIQGYTF. The CDR3 nucleotides are TGCGCCAGCAGCGCTCAAGACCGCGGGATCCAGGGCTACACCTTC.

CDR3 bases: TGTGCCAGCAGCCCCTACCTGAGCGGGGGGGCCCTGAGCACCGGGGAGCTGTTTTTT. Amino acids: CASSPYLSGGALSTGELFF. The chain recombines TRBV14 with TRBJ2-2, with 10 bases lining up with TRBD2. The CDR3 extends over 19 amino acids. Losses at the gene ends were 4 bases for V and 4 bases for J; bases not matched to a gene: 15. The V gene's germline CDR1 is SGHDN and CDR2 FVKESK. Using reference TRBV14 and TRBJ2-2 for the parts outside the CDR3, the full variable domain is EAGVTQFPSHSVIEKGQTVTLRCDPISGHDNLYWYRRVMGKEIKFLLHFVKESKQDESGMPNNRFLAERTGGTYSTLKVQPAELEDSGVYFCASSPYLSGGALSTGELFFGEGSRLTVL.

The chain carries TRBV27 and TRBJ1-2, with D perhaps TRBD1 (5 bases). Trimming shortened V by 7 bases and J by 6 bases, and 18 bases separated the two germline ends. The CDR3 has 14 residues. The germline V gene encodes CDR1 MNHEY and CDR2 SMNVEV (reference sequence). The CDR3 DNA reads as TGTGCCAGCACCCTCCCCGCCCAGGGCAATGGCTACACCTTC. Translation: CASTLPAQGNGYTF.

The V call is TRBV28, the J call TRBJ2-7; no clear D gene. Trimming removed 3 bases at V and 3 bases at J, with 9 bases between. CDR3 size: 13 residues. Germline CDR1 is MDHEN and CDR2 is SYDVKM. Here the CDR3 reads CASSLRMLYEQYF. CDR3 coding DNA: TGTGCCAGCAGTTTGAGGATGCTCTACGAGCAGTACTTC. The full variable domain, completed using reference TRBV28 and TRBJ2-7, is DVKVTQSSRYLVKRTGEKVFLECVQDMDHENMFWYRQDPGLGLRLIYFSYDVKMKEKGDIPEGYSVSREKKERFSLILESASTNQTSMYLCASSLRMLYEQYFGPGTRLTVT.

This chain joins TRBV25-1 and TRBJ1-1, with D perhaps TRBD1 (6 bases). Germline CDR1 is MGHDK and CDR2 is SYGVNS. V gave up 3 bases and J gave up 2 bases, with 13 bases separating them. The length of the CDR3 is 15 residues. The CDR3 region is CASSDLGAPNTEAFF. CDR3 coding DNA: TGTGCCAGCAGTGATTTGGGGGCTCCTAACACTGAAGCTTTCTTT.

The genes are TRBV9 and TRBJ2-2, with D unclear. The CDR3 contains 16 residues. V lost 2 bases, J lost 0 bases, and 11 bases lay in between. Germline V lookup: CDR1 SGDLS, CDR2 YYNGEE. CDR3 protein: CASSVPPVANTGELFF. CDR3 coding DNA: TGTGCCAGCAGCGTCCCACCGGTTGCGAACACCGGGGAGCTGTTTTTT.

This sequence joins TRBV28 and TRBJ1-1, with TRBD1 identical over 9 bases. V lost 5 bases, J lost 10 bases, and 11 bases stayed unmatched. The germline V gene has CDR1 MDHEN and CDR2 SYDVKM. The CDR3 runs 14 residues. The chain's CDR3 is CASSTTGGFRGAFF. In DNA form, the CDR3 reads TGTGCCAGCAGTACCACAGGGGGCTTTAGGGGAGCTTTCTTT.

This sequence joins TRBV6-5 and TRBJ2-3; the D gene is possibly TRBD2 (7 bases). V shed 4 bases and J shed 2 bases, with 16 bases lying between them. The CDR3 runs to 16 residues. From germline, CDR1 is MNHEY and CDR2 SVGAGI. CDR3 region: CASSSLGGGYTDTQYF. CDR3 nucleotide sequence: TGTGCCAGCAGTTCCCTTGGCGGGGGCTACACAGATACGCAGTATTTT.

The chain has TRBV6-5 and TRBJ1-1; a possible D gene is TRBD1 (6 bases). CDR3 size: 13 residues. The V end lost 6 bases, the J end lost 5 bases, and 13 bases lay between the germline ends. Looked up from germline, CDR1 is MNHEY and CDR2 is SVGAGI. The DNA for the CDR3 is TGTGCCAGCAGGAAACAGGGCGAAACTGAAGCTTTCTTT. This codes for CASRKQGETEAFF.

This chain uses TRBV18 with TRBJ2-1; 8 bases are shared with TRBD2. The CDR3 covers 20 residues. With 2 bases clipped from V and 0 bases from J, the junction kept 15 bases outside the gene matches. Germline V gene data show CDR1 as KGHSH and CDR2 as LQKENI. DNA for the CDR3: TGTGCCAGCTCACCAGCAGCGGGAGTAATGATTAAAAGCTCCTACAATGAGCAGTTCTTC. Amino acid sequence: CASSPAAGVMIKSSYNEQFF.

This rearrangement joins TRBV5-1 to TRBJ2-2; a weak D match, TRBD1 (6 bases). Germline V gene lookup returns CDR1 SGHRS and CDR2 YFSETQ. The CDR3 sequence is 13 residues long. Trimming removed 2 bases from V and 4 bases from J, with 6 bases in between. The CDR3 DNA is TGCGCCAGCAGCTTCAGGGGCACCGGGGAGCTGTTTTTT. Its translation is CASSFRGTGELFF.